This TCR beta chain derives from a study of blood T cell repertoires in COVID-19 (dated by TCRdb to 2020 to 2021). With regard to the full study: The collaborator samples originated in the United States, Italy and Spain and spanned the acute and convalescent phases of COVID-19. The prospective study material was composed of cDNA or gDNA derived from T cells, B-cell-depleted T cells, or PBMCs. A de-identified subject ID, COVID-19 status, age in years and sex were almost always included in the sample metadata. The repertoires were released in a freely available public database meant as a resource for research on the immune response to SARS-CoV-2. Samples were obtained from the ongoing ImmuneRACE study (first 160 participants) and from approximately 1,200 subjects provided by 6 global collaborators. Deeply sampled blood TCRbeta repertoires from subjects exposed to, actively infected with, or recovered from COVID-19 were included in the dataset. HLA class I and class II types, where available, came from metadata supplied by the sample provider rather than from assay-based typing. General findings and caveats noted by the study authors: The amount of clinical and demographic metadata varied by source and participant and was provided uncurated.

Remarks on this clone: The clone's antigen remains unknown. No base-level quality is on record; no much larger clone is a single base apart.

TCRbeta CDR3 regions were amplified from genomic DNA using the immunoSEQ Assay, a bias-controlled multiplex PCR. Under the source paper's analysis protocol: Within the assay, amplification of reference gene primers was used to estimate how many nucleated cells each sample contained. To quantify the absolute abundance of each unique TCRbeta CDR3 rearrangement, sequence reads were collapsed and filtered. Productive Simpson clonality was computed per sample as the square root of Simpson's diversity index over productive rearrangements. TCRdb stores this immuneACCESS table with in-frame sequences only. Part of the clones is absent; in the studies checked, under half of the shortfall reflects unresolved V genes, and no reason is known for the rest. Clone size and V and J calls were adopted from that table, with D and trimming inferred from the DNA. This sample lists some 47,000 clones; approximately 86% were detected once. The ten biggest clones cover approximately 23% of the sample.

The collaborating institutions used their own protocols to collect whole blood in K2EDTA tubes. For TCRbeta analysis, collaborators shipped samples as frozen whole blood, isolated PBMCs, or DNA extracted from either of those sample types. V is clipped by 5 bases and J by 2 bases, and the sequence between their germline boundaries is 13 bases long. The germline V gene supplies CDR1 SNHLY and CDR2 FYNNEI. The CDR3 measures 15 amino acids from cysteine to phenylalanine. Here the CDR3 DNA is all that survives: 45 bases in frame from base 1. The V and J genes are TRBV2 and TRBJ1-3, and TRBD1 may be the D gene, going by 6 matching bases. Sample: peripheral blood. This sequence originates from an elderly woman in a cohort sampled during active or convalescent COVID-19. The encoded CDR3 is CASSRTGSTGNTIYF. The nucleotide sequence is TGTGCCAGCAGTCGTACAGGGTCGACTGGAAACACCATATATTTT.